The 8 T cell receptor beta chains below were found in one sample sequenced in a study of blood T cell repertoires in COVID-19. Clones were read by immunoSEQ multiplex PCR, and TCRdb kept only the in-frame ones, dropping some. Among around 200,000 clones, 70% to 90% were seen once, and the ten largest hold about 12%. Sequencing was performed on peripheral blood. These receptors came from a woman in her late teens or twenties who had recovered from COVID-19.

This chain connects TRBV7-9 to TRBJ2-1; the D gene is possibly TRBD1 (5 bases). This CDR3 has 14 amino acids. Germline V CDR1 and CDR2: SEHNR, FQNEAQ (reference sequence). V lost 2 bases to trimming and J lost 4 bases, with 9 bases between them. CDR3 region: CASSLTSGYNEQFF. The CDR3 nucleotides read TGTGCCAGCAGCTTAACATCAGGGTACAATGAGCAGTTCTTC.

The chain employs TRBV7-3 and TRBJ2-2, with 7 positions matching TRBD2. There are 16 residues in the CDR3. From germline, CDR1 is SGHTA and CDR2 FQGTGA. Unmatched junction bases numbered 8, after V lost 3 bases and J lost 4 bases. The CDR3 loop is CASSLVGGSLTGELFF. As DNA, the CDR3 is TGTGCCAGCAGCTTGGTGGGCGGGAGTCTCACCGGGGAGCTGTTTTTT.

The chain recombines TRBV5-6 with TRBJ1-3; no firm D call. The CDR3 totals 14 residues. From germline, CDR1 is SGHDT and CDR2 YYEEEE. Trimming cost V 3 bases and J 0 bases, with 7 bases left between them. The CDR3: CASSSQISGNTIYF. The CDR3, as DNA: TGTGCCAGCAGCTCCCAGATCTCTGGAAACACCATATATTTT. The variable domain in full, completed from reference TRBV5-6 and TRBJ1-3, reads DAGVTQSPTHLIKTRGQQVTLRCSPKSGHDTVSWYQQALGQGPQFIFQYYEEEERQRGNFPDRFSGHQFPNYSSELNVNALLLGDSALYLCASSSQISGNTIYFGEGSWLTVV.

The chain is built from TRBV15 and TRBJ2-4, with 7 bases lining up with TRBD1. Germline V lookup: CDR1 LNHNV, CDR2 YYDKDF (reference sequence). V lost 3 bases, J lost 6 bases, and 11 bases stayed unmatched. CDR3 length equals 16 residues. The CDR3 DNA follows: TGTGCCACCAGCAGTGGGGTGAAGGGGGCGAGAAACATTCAGTACTTC. This codes for CATSSGVKGARNIQYF. The full variable domain, completed using reference TRBV15 and TRBJ2-4, is DAMVIQNPRYQVTQFGKPVTLSCSQTLNHNVMYWYQQKSSQAPKLLFHYYDKDFNNEADTPDNFQSRRPNTSFCFLDIRSPGLGDTAMYLCATSSGVKGARNIQYFGAGTRLSVL.

This clone was picked up one time. The J gene is TRBJ2-7, the V gene TRBV30; a weak D match, TRBD2 (6 bases). This CDR3 spans 12 amino acids. V was cut by 3 bases and J by 5 bases, with 11 bases left in between. CDR1 and CDR2 from the germline V gene are GTSNPN and SVGIG (reference sequence). As DNA, the CDR3 is TGTGCCTGGAGCGGGAGCAGGAACGAGCAGTACTTC. Residues: CAWSGSRNEQYF.

V gene TRBV15 combines with J gene TRBJ2-1; D is uncertain. CDR3 length equals 12 residues. The germline CDR1 and CDR2 sequences are LNHNV and YYDKDF (reference sequence). V was pared by 3 bases and J by 5 bases, with 5 bases between. DNA for the CDR3: TGTGCCACCAGCAGCTTAAACAATGAGCAGTTCTTC. It yields the protein CATSSLNNEQFF.

The V call is TRBV20-1, the J call TRBJ1-6, with unresolved D. This CDR3 has 10 residues. Per germline, CDR1 DFQATT and CDR2 SNEGSKA (reference sequence). V was cut by 3 bases and J by 14 bases, with 8 bases left in between. For the CDR3, the DNA is TGCAGTGCTAGTCAGCGGTCCCTCCACTTT. This codes for CSASQRSLHF.

This chain connects TRBV11-2 to TRBJ1-1, with D uncertain. The CDR3 has 13 amino acids. The V end was cut by 2 bases, the J end by 0 bases, with 4 bases between. The V gene's germline CDR1 is SGHAT and CDR2 FQNNGV. The CDR3 loop reads CASSLQMNTEAFF. CDR3 nucleotide sequence: TGTGCCAGCAGCTTACAGATGAACACTGAAGCTTTCTTT.